These 5 T cell receptor beta chains were sequenced from one sample in a study of radiation and T cells in renal cell carcinoma. TCRdb's copy holds only in-frame clones and misses some; the assay was immunoSEQ multiplex PCR. This sample has about 130,000 clones, with roughly 80% found just once. The time point is: baseline pretreatment blood. As for treatment: 15 Gy SBRT to primary tumor, nephrectomy 4 weeks later. Sequenced material: blood, taken from a patient whose treatment included radiotherapy and nephrectomy. Receptors were obtained from a woman aged 55-70 years with renal cell carcinoma.

The CDR3: CASSDRTDETGELFF. The CDR3 DNA reads TGTGCCAGCAGCGACCGGACAGACGAGACCGGGGAGCTGTTTTTT. The chain employs TRBV21-1 and TRBJ2-2; the D call of TRBD1 is as the table states it, not checked on the DNA. TRBV21-1 is an annotated pseudogene. The CDR3 runs 15 residues.

This sequence joins TRBV5-1 and TRBJ2-3; 8 bases are a match to TRBD2. In germline, CDR1 is SGHRS, CDR2 YFSETQ. V lost 4 bases and J lost 0; bases outside the gene matches: 7. This CDR3 has 16 residues. The CDR3 DNA is TGCGCCAGCAGCACCCGGACTAGCTCTAGCACAGATACGCAGTATTTT. Amino acid sequence: CASSTRTSSSTDTQYF.

V and J are TRBV11-2 and TRBJ2-1; D perhaps matches TRBD2 (5 bases). The V gene's germline CDR1 is SGHAT and CDR2 FQNNGV. V was cut by 4 bases and J by 7 bases, with 17 bases left in between. The CDR3 contains 15 residues. CDR3 coding DNA: TGTGCCAGCAGCTCCCTACCGACGGGATATAATGAGCAGTTCTTC. This sequence encodes CASSSLPTGYNEQFF.

This clone was seen a handful of times. The V call is TRBV18, the J call TRBJ2-2, with D perhaps matching TRBD1 or TRBD2 (5 bases each). CDR3 size: 15 residues. The V end was cut by 3 bases, the J end by 1 base, with 9 bases between. Germline CDR1 is KGHSH and CDR2 is LQKENI. CDR3: CASSPRDGNTGELFF. CDR3 bases: TGTGCCAGCTCACCCCGGGACGGGAACACCGGGGAGCTGTTTTTT.

This chain connects TRBV27 to TRBJ1-1; D unresolved. This CDR3 contains 16 residues. Per germline, CDR1 MNHEY and CDR2 SMNVEV (reference sequence). Trimming pared 4 bases from V and 0 bases from J, leaving 15 bases between. The CDR3 nucleotides read TGTGCCAGCAGTTCATACCCCGAACTTATGAACACTGAAGCTTTCTTT. Amino acids: CASSSYPELMNTEAFF.